The rows below give T cell receptor beta chains drawn from one sample of a study of shared clonotypes between healthy human individuals. Method: immunoSEQ multiplex PCR; TCRdb's copy keeps in-frame clones and lacks some. Among about 1.5 million clones, approximately 97% were seen once, and the ten largest hold approximately 1.1%. Source material: naive CD4+ T cells sorted from blood. The source of these receptors is a man in his thirties or forties in good health. The CDR3 runs from the conserved cysteine through the conserved F or W. A D gene is named only where the DNA matches it firmly. Only part of the rows carry a size: once, few, many, or a class if the clone is expanded.

cdr3_nt: TGTGCCAGCAGTTTTGCAGGGTCGGATAGTCAGCCCCAGCATTTT; cdr3_aa: CASSFAGSDSQPQHF; v_call: TRBV28; j_call: TRBJ1-5; clone_size: NA; d_call: NA
cdr3_nt: TGCGCCAGCAGCCGGGGACAGGGGGCGGATAGGATCGAGCAGTACTTC; cdr3_aa: CASSRGQGADRIEQYF; v_call: TRBV4-1; j_call: TRBJ2-7; clone_size: NA; d_call: TRBD1
cdr3_nt: TGTGCCAGCTCTCCCCAAGGGGGGAACACTGAAGCTTTCTTT; cdr3_aa: CASSPQGGNTEAFF; v_call: TRBV18; j_call: TRBJ1-1; clone_size: NA; d_call: NA
cdr3_nt: TGTGCCAGTAGCCTTTCTCGGGTGTCCGGGGAGCTGTTTTTT; cdr3_aa: CASSLSRVSGELFF; v_call: TRBV19; j_call: TRBJ2-2; clone_size: NA; d_call: NA
cdr3_nt: TGTGCCAGCATTGCGGGAGGCCGGAACTCCTACGAGCAGTACTTC; cdr3_aa: CASIAGGRNSYEQYF; v_call: TRBV28; j_call: TRBJ2-7; clone_size: NA; d_call: TRBD2
cdr3_nt: TGTGCCAGCTCGGGCTCGTACTTGAGGGCCCAGTACTTC; cdr3_aa: CASSGSYLRAQYF; v_call: TRBV28; j_call: TRBJ2-5; clone_size: NA; d_call: NA
cdr3_nt: TGTGCCAGCAGCTCACCGGGGGTTCTAGCGGGATCCTACGAGCAGTACTTC; cdr3_aa: CASSSPGVLAGSYEQYF; v_call: TRBV7-6; j_call: TRBJ2-7; clone_size: NA; d_call: TRBD2
cdr3_nt: TGTGCCAGCAGTGACCCGTTAGTTACGCAGTATTTT; cdr3_aa: CASSDPLVTQYF; v_call: TRBV28; j_call: TRBJ2-3; clone_size: NA; d_call: NA
cdr3_nt: TGTGCCAGTAACCCAGGGGCAGCTACCGGGGAGCTGTTTTTT; cdr3_aa: CASNPGAATGELFF; v_call: TRBV19; j_call: TRBJ2-2; clone_size: NA; d_call: NA
cdr3_nt: TGTGCCAGCTCACCACCTTGGAACACTGAAGCTTTCTTT; cdr3_aa: CASSPPWNTEAFF; v_call: TRBV18; j_call: TRBJ1-1; clone_size: NA; d_call: NA
cdr3_nt: TGTGCCAGCAGCTTAAGATTAACCGGGCTCGAAAACATTCAGTACTTC; cdr3_aa: CASSLRLTGLENIQYF; v_call: TRBV7-8; j_call: TRBJ2-4; clone_size: NA; d_call: NA
cdr3_nt: TGCGCCAGCAGCCAAGACAGGGTTTCGGTCCCTGAAGCTTTCTTT; cdr3_aa: CASSQDRVSVPEAFF; v_call: TRBV5-1; j_call: TRBJ1-1; clone_size: NA; d_call: TRBD1
cdr3_nt: TGCGCCAGCAGCCAAGGGGTAGTGCATTTT; cdr3_aa: CASSQGVVHF; v_call: TRBV4-3; j_call: TRBJ1-5; clone_size: NA; d_call: NA
cdr3_nt: TGTGCCAGCAGCCCGCAGGCACCTCCGGCCGGCGAGCAGTACTTC; cdr3_aa: CASSPQAPPAGEQYF; v_call: TRBV11-2; j_call: TRBJ2-7; clone_size: NA; d_call: NA
cdr3_nt: TGTGCCAGCAGCTTAGTGATCGCCTACAATGAGCAGTTCTTC; cdr3_aa: CASSLVIAYNEQFF; v_call: TRBV7-3; j_call: TRBJ2-1; clone_size: NA; d_call: NA
cdr3_nt: TGTGCCACTCGGAGCTCTGGGGCCAACGTCCTGACTTTC; cdr3_aa: CATRSSGANVLTF; v_call: TRBV6-5; j_call: TRBJ2-6; clone_size: NA; d_call: NA
cdr3_nt: TGTGCCATCAGTGAGTCCCAAGCGAGGAGCTCCTACAATGAGCAGTTCTTC; cdr3_aa: CAISESQARSSYNEQFF; v_call: TRBV10-3; j_call: TRBJ2-1; clone_size: NA; d_call: NA
cdr3_nt: TGTGCCAGCAGTGAAATACTGACTAGCGGGTTCACCGGGGAGCTGTTTTTT; cdr3_aa: CASSEILTSGFTGELFF; v_call: TRBV6-1; j_call: TRBJ2-2; clone_size: NA; d_call: TRBD2
cdr3_nt: TGTGCCAGCCGGGACCGCAGAGCAGAGAAACTGTTTTTT; cdr3_aa: CASRDRRAEKLFF; v_call: TRBV28; j_call: TRBJ1-4; clone_size: NA; d_call: NA
cdr3_nt: TGTGCCACCAGCAGGCCCGACGGGACAGGGGAGGTCGAGCAGTACTTC; cdr3_aa: CATSRPDGTGEVEQYF; v_call: TRBV15; j_call: TRBJ2-7; clone_size: NA; d_call: TRBD1
cdr3_nt: TGTGCCAGCAGCTTTTCCGGGGGCGCAGAACAGCCCCAGCATTTT; cdr3_aa: CASSFSGGAEQPQHF; v_call: TRBV11-2; j_call: TRBJ1-5; clone_size: NA; d_call: NA
cdr3_nt: TGTGCCAGCAGCTCCGGGGTTAGCACAGATACGCAGTATTTT; cdr3_aa: CASSSGVSTDTQYF; v_call: TRBV11-3; j_call: TRBJ2-3; clone_size: NA; d_call: NA
cdr3_nt: TGTGCCAGCAGCTTAGCGGGGGCCAGCTCCTACAATGAGCAGTTCTTC; cdr3_aa: CASSLAGASSYNEQFF; v_call: TRBV7-2; j_call: TRBJ2-1; clone_size: NA; d_call: NA
cdr3_nt: TGTGCCAGCAGCACCGGGACAGGGATACCCTACAATGAGCAGTTCTTC; cdr3_aa: CASSTGTGIPYNEQFF; v_call: TRBV5-5; j_call: TRBJ2-1; clone_size: NA; d_call: TRBD1
cdr3_nt: TGTGCCAGCAGCCCTGAGCGCGGAGGGGGAGATACGCAGTATTTT; cdr3_aa: CASSPERGGGDTQYF; v_call: TRBV11-3; j_call: TRBJ2-3; clone_size: once; d_call: NA
cdr3_nt: TGCGCCAGCAGCCAAGAAGGGACACCTGGGGGGGAAAAACTGTTTTTT; cdr3_aa: CASSQEGTPGGEKLFF; v_call: TRBV4-1; j_call: TRBJ1-4; clone_size: NA; d_call: NA
cdr3_nt: TGCGCCAGCAGTGAATTTGCGGGAGGCCCAGATACGCAGTATTTT; cdr3_aa: CASSEFAGGPDTQYF; v_call: TRBV10-1; j_call: TRBJ2-3; clone_size: once; d_call: TRBD2
cdr3_nt: TGTGCCAGCAGCTTAACTAGCGGGGCCTACAATGAGCAGTTCTTC; cdr3_aa: CASSLTSGAYNEQFF; v_call: TRBV7-3; j_call: TRBJ2-1; clone_size: NA; d_call: TRBD2
cdr3_nt: TGTGCCAGCAGCCGAAGTGGTCAGGACAATGAGCAGTTCTTC; cdr3_aa: CASSRSGQDNEQFF; v_call: TRBV7-3; j_call: TRBJ2-1; clone_size: NA; d_call: NA
cdr3_nt: TGCGCCAGCAGCGGAGGGCGGGATTACGAGCAGTACTTC; cdr3_aa: CASSGGRDYEQYF; v_call: TRBV5-1; j_call: TRBJ2-7; clone_size: NA; d_call: NA
cdr3_nt: TGTGCCACTCAACCGCGACCCGGGGAGCTGTTTTTT; cdr3_aa: CATQPRPGELFF; v_call: TRBV6-5; j_call: TRBJ2-2; clone_size: NA; d_call: NA
cdr3_nt: TGTGCCAGCAGCTTACGGGGGGAAATGAACACTGAAGCTTTCTTT; cdr3_aa: CASSLRGEMNTEAFF; v_call: TRBV11-2; j_call: TRBJ1-1; clone_size: NA; d_call: NA
cdr3_nt: TGTGCCAGCAGCACCCGGACCCTGGCGAACGGCGCTGAGCAGTTCTTC; cdr3_aa: CASSTRTLANGAEQFF; v_call: TRBV9; j_call: TRBJ2-1; clone_size: NA; d_call: NA
cdr3_nt: TGTGCCAGCAGTCGCGGACAGACACGGAGCGACACTGAAGCTTTCTTT; cdr3_aa: CASSRGQTRSDTEAFF; v_call: TRBV28; j_call: TRBJ1-1; clone_size: NA; d_call: NA
cdr3_nt: TGTGCCAGCAGCTTATCCCTCCGGGACCGGGCTAGGGAGACCCAGTACTTC; cdr3_aa: CASSLSLRDRARETQYF; v_call: TRBV7-2; j_call: TRBJ2-5; clone_size: NA; d_call: NA
cdr3_nt: TGTGCCACCGGACCGGGACTAGCGGTTTCTAGCACAGATACGCAGTATTTT; cdr3_aa: CATGPGLAVSSTDTQYF; v_call: TRBV19; j_call: TRBJ2-3; clone_size: once; d_call: TRBD2
cdr3_nt: TGTGCCAGCTCACCAAACGCTGATCATCCACAAGAGACCCAGTACTTC; cdr3_aa: CASSPNADHPQETQYF; v_call: TRBV18; j_call: TRBJ2-5; clone_size: NA; d_call: NA
cdr3_nt: TGTGCCAGCAGTGAAATTTTAGGGGCAAACTATGGCTACACCTTC; cdr3_aa: CASSEILGANYGYTF; v_call: TRBV2; j_call: TRBJ1-2; clone_size: NA; d_call: NA
cdr3_nt: TGTGCCAGCAGCCAAGGAAAAAGGCAGCCAGTCACAGATACGCAGTATTTT; cdr3_aa: CASSQGKRQPVTDTQYF; v_call: TRBV4-2; j_call: TRBJ2-3; clone_size: once; d_call: NA
cdr3_nt: TGTGCCAGCTCACCCCAGCCCACCGGGGAGCTGTTTTTT; cdr3_aa: CASSPQPTGELFF; v_call: TRBV18; j_call: TRBJ2-2; clone_size: NA; d_call: NA
cdr3_nt: TGCGCCAGCAGCCAGGACGAGGCGGGAGGTAGGCAGTACTTC; cdr3_aa: CASSQDEAGGRQYF; v_call: TRBV5-1; j_call: TRBJ2-7; clone_size: NA; d_call: TRBD2
cdr3_nt: TGTGCCAGCGGCAGGGCTTACGGGGATCGCGAGACCCAGTACTTC; cdr3_aa: CASGRAYGDRETQYF; v_call: TRBV28; j_call: TRBJ2-5; clone_size: NA; d_call: NA
cdr3_nt: TGTGCCAGCAGCAACGCTAGTGGTGAGCAGTTCTTC; cdr3_aa: CASSNASGEQFF; v_call: TRBV5-4; j_call: TRBJ2-1; clone_size: NA; d_call: NA
cdr3_nt: TGTGCCAGCAACCCGAGCTTCCGGGGGAAAAACACCGGGGAGCTGTTTTTT; cdr3_aa: CASNPSFRGKNTGELFF; v_call: TRBV4-2; j_call: TRBJ2-2; clone_size: few; d_call: NA
cdr3_nt: TGTGCCATCAGACCGGGACAGGGTATCGATACGCAGTATTTT; cdr3_aa: CAIRPGQGIDTQYF; v_call: TRBV10-3; j_call: TRBJ2-3; clone_size: NA; d_call: TRBD1
cdr3_nt: TGCGCCAGCAGTTCCGGGCCAGGAAGGGGTGAGCAGTTCTTC; cdr3_aa: CASSSGPGRGEQFF; v_call: TRBV5-1; j_call: TRBJ2-1; clone_size: NA; d_call: NA
cdr3_nt: TGTGCCAGCAGCGTCAGTGGGCCCCAGCATTTT; cdr3_aa: CASSVSGPQHF; v_call: TRBV6-1; j_call: TRBJ1-5; clone_size: NA; d_call: NA
cdr3_nt: TGTGCCAGCAGGCTTGCGGGGGTAGCGGGTGCGCAGTACTTC; cdr3_aa: CASRLAGVAGAQYF; v_call: TRBV27; j_call: TRBJ2-7; clone_size: NA; d_call: TRBD2
cdr3_nt: TGTGCCAGCAAGAGCGGGAGCTCCTACAATGAGCAGTTCTTC; cdr3_aa: CASKSGSSYNEQFF; v_call: TRBV2; j_call: TRBJ2-1; clone_size: NA; d_call: TRBD2
cdr3_nt: TGTGCCAGCAGCGTAAAATCCCAGGGGCTGGAGACCCAGTACTTC; cdr3_aa: CASSVKSQGLETQYF; v_call: TRBV9; j_call: TRBJ2-5; clone_size: once; d_call: NA
cdr3_nt: TGTGCCATCAGTCTTAGCGGTACAGATACGCAGTATTTT; cdr3_aa: CAISLSGTDTQYF; v_call: TRBV10-3; j_call: TRBJ2-3; clone_size: NA; d_call: NA